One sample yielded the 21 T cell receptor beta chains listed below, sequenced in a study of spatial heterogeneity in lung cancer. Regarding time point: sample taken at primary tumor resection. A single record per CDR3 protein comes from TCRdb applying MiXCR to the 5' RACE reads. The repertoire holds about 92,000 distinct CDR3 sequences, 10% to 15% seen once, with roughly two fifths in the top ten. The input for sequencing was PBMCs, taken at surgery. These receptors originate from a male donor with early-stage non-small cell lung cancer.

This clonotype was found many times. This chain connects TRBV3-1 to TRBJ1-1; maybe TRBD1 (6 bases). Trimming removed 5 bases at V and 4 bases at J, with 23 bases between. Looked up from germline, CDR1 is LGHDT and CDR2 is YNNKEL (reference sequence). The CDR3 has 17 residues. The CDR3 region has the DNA TGTGCCAGCAGCGCCACTTCCGGGGGCCGGGAGGGCACTGAAGCTTTCTTT. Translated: CASSATSGGREGTEAFF. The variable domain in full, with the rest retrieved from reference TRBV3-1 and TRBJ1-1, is DTAVSQTPKYLVTQMGNDKSIKCEQNLGHDTMYWYKQDSKKFLKIMFSYNNKELIINETVPNRFSPKSPDKAHLNLHINSLELGDSAVYFCASSATSGGREGTEAFFGQGTRLTVV.

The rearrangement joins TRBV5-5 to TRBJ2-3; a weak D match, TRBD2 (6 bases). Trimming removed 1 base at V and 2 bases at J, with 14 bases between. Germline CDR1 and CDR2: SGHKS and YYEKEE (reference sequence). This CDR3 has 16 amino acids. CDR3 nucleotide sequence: TGTGCCAGCAGCTTGTGGGACTCGATCCCCACAGATACGCAGTATTTT. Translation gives CASSLWDSIPTDTQYF. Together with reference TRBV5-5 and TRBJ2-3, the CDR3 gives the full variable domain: DAGVTQSPTHLIKTRGQQVTLRCSPISGHKSVSWYQQVLGQGPQFIFQYYEKEERGRGNFPDRFSARQFPNYSSELNVNALLLGDSALYLCASSLWDSIPTDTQYFGPGTRLTVL.

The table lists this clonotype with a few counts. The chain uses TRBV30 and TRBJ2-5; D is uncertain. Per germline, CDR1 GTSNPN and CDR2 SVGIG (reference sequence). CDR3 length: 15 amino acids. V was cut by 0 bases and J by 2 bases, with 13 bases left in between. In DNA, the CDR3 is TGTGCCTGGAGTGTACTTGGAACGGTTCAAGAGACCCAGTACTTC. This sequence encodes CAWSVLGTVQETQYF.

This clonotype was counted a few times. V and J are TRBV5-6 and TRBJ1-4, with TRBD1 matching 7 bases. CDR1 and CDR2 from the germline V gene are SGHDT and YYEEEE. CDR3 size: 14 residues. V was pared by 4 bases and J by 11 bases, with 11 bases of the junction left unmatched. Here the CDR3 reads CASSNGRTGLKLFF. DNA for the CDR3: TGTGCCAGCAGCAACGGAAGGACAGGATTGAAACTGTTTTTT.

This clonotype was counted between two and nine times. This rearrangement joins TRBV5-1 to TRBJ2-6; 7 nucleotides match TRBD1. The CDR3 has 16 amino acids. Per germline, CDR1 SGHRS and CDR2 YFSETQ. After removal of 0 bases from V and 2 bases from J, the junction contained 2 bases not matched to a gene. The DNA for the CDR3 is TGCGCCAGCAGCTTGGAGGGGGCCCCTGGGGCCAACGTCCTGACTTTC. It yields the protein CASSLEGAPGANVLTF.

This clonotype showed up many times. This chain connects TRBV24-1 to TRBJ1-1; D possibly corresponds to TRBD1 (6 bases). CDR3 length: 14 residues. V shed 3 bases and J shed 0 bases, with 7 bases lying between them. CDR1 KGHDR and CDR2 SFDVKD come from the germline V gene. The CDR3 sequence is CATSDGGLNTEAFF. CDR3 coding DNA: TGTGCCACCAGTGATGGGGGCTTGAACACTGAAGCTTTCTTT.

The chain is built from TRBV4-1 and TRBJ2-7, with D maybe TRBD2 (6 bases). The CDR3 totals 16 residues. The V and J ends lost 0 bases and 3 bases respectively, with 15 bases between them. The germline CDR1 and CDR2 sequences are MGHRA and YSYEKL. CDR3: CASSQDGGAGNYEQYF. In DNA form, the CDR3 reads TGCGCCAGCAGCCAAGATGGGGGAGCGGGTAACTACGAGCAGTACTTC.

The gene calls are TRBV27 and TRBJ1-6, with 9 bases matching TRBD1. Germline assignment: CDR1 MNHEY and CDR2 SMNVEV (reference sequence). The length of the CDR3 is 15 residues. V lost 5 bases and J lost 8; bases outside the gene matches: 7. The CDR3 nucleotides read TGTGCCAGCAGTCTAGGACAGGGGATGTATTCACCCCTCCACTTT. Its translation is CASSLGQGMYSPLHF.

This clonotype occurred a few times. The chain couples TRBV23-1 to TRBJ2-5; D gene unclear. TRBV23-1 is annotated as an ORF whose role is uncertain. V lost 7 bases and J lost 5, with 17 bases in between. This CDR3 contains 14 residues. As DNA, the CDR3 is TGCGCCAGCATCATGCTGAGGCCAAGCGAGACCCAGTACTTC. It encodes CASIMLRPSETQYF.

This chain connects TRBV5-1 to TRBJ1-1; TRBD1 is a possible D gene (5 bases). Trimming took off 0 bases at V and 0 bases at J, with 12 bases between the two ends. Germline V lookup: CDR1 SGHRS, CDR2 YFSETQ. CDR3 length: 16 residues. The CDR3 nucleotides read TGCGCCAGCAGCTTGGCCCAGGGCTCCGTGAACACTGAAGCTTTCTTT. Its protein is CASSLAQGSVNTEAFF.

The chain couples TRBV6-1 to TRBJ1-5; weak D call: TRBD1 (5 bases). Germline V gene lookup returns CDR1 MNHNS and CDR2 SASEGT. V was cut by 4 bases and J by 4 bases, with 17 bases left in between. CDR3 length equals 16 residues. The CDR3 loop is CASSGAGNRKNQPQHF. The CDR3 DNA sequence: TGTGCCAGCAGTGGGGCAGGGAATCGGAAAAATCAGCCCCAGCATTTT.

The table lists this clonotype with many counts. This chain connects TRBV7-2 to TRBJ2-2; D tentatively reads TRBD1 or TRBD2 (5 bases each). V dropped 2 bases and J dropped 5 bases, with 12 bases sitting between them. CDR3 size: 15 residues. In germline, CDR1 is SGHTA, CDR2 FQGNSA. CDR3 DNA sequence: TGTGCCAGCAGCTTAAGGGCAGAGGGGACCGGGGAGCTGTTTTTT. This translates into CASSLRAEGTGELFF.

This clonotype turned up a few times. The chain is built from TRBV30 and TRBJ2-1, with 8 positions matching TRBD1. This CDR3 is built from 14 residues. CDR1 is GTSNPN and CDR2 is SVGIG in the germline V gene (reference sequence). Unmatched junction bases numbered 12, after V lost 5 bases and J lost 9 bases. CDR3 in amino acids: CAWWTGRSSREQFF. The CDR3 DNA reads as TGTGCCTGGTGGACAGGGCGATCCTCTCGTGAGCAGTTCTTC. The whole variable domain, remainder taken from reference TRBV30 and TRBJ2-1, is SQTIHQWPATLVQPVGSPLSLECTVEGTSNPNLYWYRQAAGRGLQLLFYSVGIGQISSEVPQNLSASRPQDRQFILSSKKLLLSDSGFYLCAWWTGRSSREQFFGPGTRLTVL.

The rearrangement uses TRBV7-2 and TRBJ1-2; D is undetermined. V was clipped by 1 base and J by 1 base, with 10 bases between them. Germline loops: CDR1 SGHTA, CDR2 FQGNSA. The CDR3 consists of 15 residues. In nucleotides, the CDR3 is TGTGCCAGCAGCTTAGATGTGGGCAGTAACTATGGCTACACCTTC. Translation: CASSLDVGSNYGYTF.

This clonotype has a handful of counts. CDR3 loop: CASRDSANYGYTF. The DNA for the CDR3 is TGTGCCAGCAGGGACAGCGCTAACTATGGCTACACCTTC. The chain has TRBV2 and TRBJ1-2; D possibly corresponds to TRBD1 (6 bases). CDR1 and CDR2 (germline): SNHLY, FYNNEI. The V end lost 6 bases, the J end lost 0 bases, and 8 bases lay between the germline ends. The CDR3 spans 13 residues.

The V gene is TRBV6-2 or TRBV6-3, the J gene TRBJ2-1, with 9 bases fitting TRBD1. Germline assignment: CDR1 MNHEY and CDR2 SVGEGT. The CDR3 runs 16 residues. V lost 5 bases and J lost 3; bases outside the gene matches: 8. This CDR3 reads CASSQTGQGRYNEQFF. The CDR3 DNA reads TGTGCCAGCAGTCAAACGGGACAGGGTCGCTACAATGAGCAGTTCTTC.

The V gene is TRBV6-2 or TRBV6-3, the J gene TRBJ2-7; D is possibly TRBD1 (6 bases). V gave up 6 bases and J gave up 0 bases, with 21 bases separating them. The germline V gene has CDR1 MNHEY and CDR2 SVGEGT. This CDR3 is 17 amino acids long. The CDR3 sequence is CASSMPPGQKSSYEQYF. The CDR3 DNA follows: TGTGCCAGCAGCATGCCTCCTGGACAGAAGAGCTCCTACGAGCAGTACTTC.

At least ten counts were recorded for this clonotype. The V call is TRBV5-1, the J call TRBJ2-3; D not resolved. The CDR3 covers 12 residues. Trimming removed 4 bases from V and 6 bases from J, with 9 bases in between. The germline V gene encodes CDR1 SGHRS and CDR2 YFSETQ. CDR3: CASSHSEDTQYF. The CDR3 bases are TGCGCCAGCAGCCACTCGGAGGATACGCAGTATTTT.

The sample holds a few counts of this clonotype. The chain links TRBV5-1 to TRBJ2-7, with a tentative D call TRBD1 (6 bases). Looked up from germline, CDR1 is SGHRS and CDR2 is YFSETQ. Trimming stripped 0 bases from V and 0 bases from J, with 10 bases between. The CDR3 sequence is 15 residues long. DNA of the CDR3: TGCGCCAGCAGCTTGGGAGGACAGCACTCCTACGAGCAGTACTTC. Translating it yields CASSLGGQHSYEQYF.

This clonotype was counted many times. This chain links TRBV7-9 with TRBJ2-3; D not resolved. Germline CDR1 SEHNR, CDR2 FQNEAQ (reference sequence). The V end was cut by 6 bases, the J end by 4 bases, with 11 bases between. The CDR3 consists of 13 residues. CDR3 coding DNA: TGTGCCAGCAGACGAAGCAACCCAGATACGCAGTATTTT. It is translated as CASRRSNPDTQYF.

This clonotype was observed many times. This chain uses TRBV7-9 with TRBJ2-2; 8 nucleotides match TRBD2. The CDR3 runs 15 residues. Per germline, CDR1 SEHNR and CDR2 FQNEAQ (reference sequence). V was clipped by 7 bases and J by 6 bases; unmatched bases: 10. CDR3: CASNKRTSPPGELFF. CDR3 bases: TGTGCCAGCAACAAAAGGACTAGCCCACCCGGGGAGCTGTTTTTT. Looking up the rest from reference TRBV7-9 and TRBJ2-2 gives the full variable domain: DTGVSQNPRHKITKRGQNVTFRCDPISEHNRLYWYRQTLGQGPEFLTYFQNEAQLEKSRLLSDRFSAERPKGSFSTLEIQRTEQGDSAMYLCASNKRTSPPGELFFGEGSRLTVL.